The 12 T cell receptor beta chains given below trace back to one sample, sequenced in a study of blood T cell repertoires in COVID-19. Profiled with immunoSEQ multiplex PCR; TCRdb holds only in-frame clones, not every one. The sample records some 180,000 clones, approximately 91% being singletons. Material: peripheral blood. Source of these receptors: a man younger than 35 with COVID-19, enrolled during active disease.

The chain recombines TRBV4-2 with TRBJ2-1; 8 bases fit TRBD2. Germline assignment: CDR1 LGHNA and CDR2 YNFKEQ. Losses at the gene ends were 4 bases for V and 5 bases for J; bases not matched to a gene: 13. The CDR3 consists of 17 residues. The CDR3 DNA reads as TGTGCCAGCAGCCTAAGGAGTCCTAGCGGGCCACACAATGAGCAGTTCTTC. Protein: CASSLRSPSGPHNEQFF.

The chain carries TRBV11-3 and TRBJ2-1, with D perhaps matching TRBD2 (5 bases). Trimming removed 5 bases at V and 4 bases at J, with 15 bases between. CDR3 length: 15 residues. Germline assignment: CDR1 SGHNT and CDR2 YENEEA. The DNA for the CDR3 is TGTGCCAGCAGCCCCGGTGCTAGCAGATACAATGAGCAGTTCTTC. This gives the protein CASSPGASRYNEQFF.

The genes are TRBV5-1 and TRBJ2-7, with 7 bases fitting TRBD1. The CDR3 has 14 amino acids. Germline V CDR1 and CDR2: SGHRS, YFSETQ. V was pared by 2 bases and J by 2 bases, with 4 bases of the junction left unmatched. CDR3 amino acids: CASSFRQGPYEQYF. As DNA, the CDR3 is TGCGCCAGCAGCTTTAGACAGGGTCCCTACGAGCAGTACTTC.

The chain couples TRBV2 to TRBJ2-7, with 7 bases aligning to TRBD1. The CDR3 runs 15 residues. CDR1 is SNHLY, CDR2 FYNNEI, per germline. Losses at the gene ends were 4 bases for V and 0 bases for J; bases not matched to a gene: 6. The CDR3, as DNA: TGTGCCAGCAGTGGGGGCCGGGACAGCTCCTACGAGCAGTACTTC. It is translated as CASSGGRDSSYEQYF. Full variable domain (rest looked up from reference TRBV2 and TRBJ2-7): EPEVTQTPSHQVTQMGQEVILRCVPISNHLYFYWYRQILGQKVEFLVSFYNNEISEKSEIFDDQFSVERPDGSNFTLKIRSTKLEDSAMYFCASSGGRDSSYEQYFGPGTRLTVT.

The chain recombines TRBV7-2 with TRBJ2-7, with a tentative D call TRBD2 (5 bases). The CDR3 sequence is 17 residues long. V lost 4 bases to trimming and J lost 0 bases, with 19 bases between them. From germline, CDR1 is SGHTA and CDR2 FQGNSA. The CDR3 DNA sequence: TGTGCCAGCAGCTCTCCTACGAGCGGTTATCGCTCCTACGAGCAGTACTTC. It translates to CASSSPTSGYRSYEQYF.

The rearrangement uses TRBV12-3 or TRBV12-4 and TRBJ1-5, with D perhaps TRBD1 (6 bases). The CDR3 totals 13 residues. Trimming removed 5 bases from V and 7 bases from J, with 12 bases in between. CDR3 sequence (DNA): TGTGCCAGCAGTGGGGGACAAGGGCAGCCCCAGCATTTT. Residues: CASSGGQGQPQHF.

With regard to this clone: Its ends do not fully match the called genes, so a read error is possible. V is TRBV7-7 and J is TRBJ2-7; 8 bases fit TRBD2. The germline V gene encodes CDR1 SSHAT and CDR2 FNYEAQ (reference sequence). CDR3 length equals 13 residues. CDR3 nucleotide sequence: TGTGCTAGCAGCTTCGCGGGGGGATACGAGCAGTACTTC. Its translation is CASSFAGGYEQYF.

The J gene is TRBJ2-3, the V gene TRBV6-2 or TRBV6-3; 13 bases are shared with TRBD2. V lost 6 bases and J lost 8; bases outside the gene matches: 8. Germline-derived CDR1 and CDR2 are MNHEY and SVGEGT. The CDR3 has 15 amino acids. CDR3 in DNA: TGTGCCAGCAGCGGACTAGCGGGAGTCGGAGGTACGCAGTATTTT. This codes for CASSGLAGVGGTQYF.

The V gene is TRBV28, the J gene TRBJ1-4, with D hard to call. The ends were cut back, 4 bases at V and 0 bases at J, with 3 bases in the middle. This CDR3 spans 13 amino acids. Germline values: CDR1 MDHEN, CDR2 SYDVKM. CDR3: CASSSATNEKLFF. The CDR3 coding sequence is TGTGCCAGCAGTTCCGCAACTAATGAAAAACTGTTTTTT.

The rearrangement uses TRBV28 and TRBJ2-7, with 9 bases matching TRBD2. V gave up 6 bases and J gave up 0 bases; unmatched junction bases: 6. Germline CDR1 reads MDHEN; CDR2 reads SYDVKM. There are 15 residues in the CDR3. The CDR3 DNA is TGTGCCAGCAGATTTAGCGGGAGTCCCTCCTACGAGCAGTACTTC. Protein: CASRFSGSPSYEQYF.

The J gene is TRBJ1-2, the V gene TRBV30; D might be TRBD1 (5 bases). Between the trimmed V and J ends, which lost 8 bases and 6 bases, there was a span of 10 bases. Germline loops: CDR1 GTSNPN, CDR2 SVGIG (reference sequence). This CDR3 has 10 amino acids. The CDR3 DNA follows: TGTGCCGGGGGTGTCGATGGCTACACCTTC. Translated: CAGGVDGYTF.

V is TRBV29-1 and J is TRBJ1-4; 8 bases map to TRBD1. The J segment lost 7 bases and the V segment lost 2 bases, leaving 3 bases of the junction unmatched. The length of the CDR3 is 13 residues. Germline lookup yields CDR1 SQVTM and CDR2 ANQGSEA. CDR3 nucleotide sequence: TGCAGCGTTGAAAGGCAGGGGGCTGAAAAACTGTTTTTT. It yields the protein CSVERQGAEKLFF.